The 26 T cell receptor beta chains below were found in one sample sequenced in a study of cytomegalovirus exposure and HLA in healthy donors. Libraries were prepared by immunoSEQ multiplex PCR; TCRdb keeps only in-frame clonotypes and omits some of them. The top ten hold 2.1% of the sample, which has under 85,000 clones, around 94% seen once. The specimen sequenced was PBMCs. The receptors derive from a woman aged 18-29 years in good health and CMV-seronegative.

The V gene is TRBV6-6, the J gene TRBJ1-5, with a weak D call TRBD1 (5 bases). The CDR3 contains 14 residues. Germline CDR1 is MNHNY and CDR2 is SVGAGI (reference sequence). V lost 5 bases and J 7 bases, leaving 15 bases between the germline ends. CDR3 DNA sequence: TGTGCCAGCAGTACGCAGGGCCCTGGGCAGCCCCAGCATTTT. Translation gives CASSTQGPGQPQHF.

This clone was detected only once. The chain carries TRBV19 and TRBJ2-7, with TRBD1 identical over 8 bases. The junction had 8 bases not matched to a gene; V was cut back by 6 bases and J by 1 base. This CDR3 region has 15 residues. Germline lookup yields CDR1 LNHDA and CDR2 SQIVND (reference sequence). CDR3 loop: CASRRTGTGSYEQYF. DNA for the CDR3: TGTGCCAGTAGACGCACCGGGACAGGATCCTACGAGCAGTACTTC. The variable domain in full, with the rest retrieved from reference TRBV19 and TRBJ2-7, is DGGITQSPKYLFRKEGQNVTLSCEQNLNHDAMYWYRQDPGQGLRLIYYSQIVNDFQKGDIAEGYSVSREKKESFPLTVTSAQKNPTAFYLCASRRTGTGSYEQYFGPGTRLTVT.

The chain uses TRBV25-1 and TRBJ2-7; 12 bases align to TRBD1. Germline trimming cut 2 bases from V and 3 bases from J; bases unmatched to any gene: 2. The CDR3 covers 15 residues. From germline, CDR1 is MGHDK and CDR2 SYGVNS. CDR3 bases: TGTGCCAGCAGTGAAGGGACAGGGGGCTTCTACGAGCAGTACTTC. This gives the protein CASSEGTGGFYEQYF.

The chain couples TRBV7-2 to TRBJ2-7; 7 bases are shared with TRBD1. V shed 4 bases and J 3 bases; nucleotides not matched to a gene: 6. CDR3 length equals 14 residues. Germline values: CDR1 SGHTA, CDR2 FQGNSA. CDR3 protein: CASSWTGTVYEQYF. The CDR3 nucleotides are TGTGCCAGCAGCTGGACCGGGACAGTCTACGAGCAGTACTTC.

The chain has TRBV19 and TRBJ2-6; 7 bases are shared with TRBD1. The CDR3 loop spans 15 amino acids. J was trimmed by 4 bases and V by 6 bases; bases with no gene match: 6. Germline V CDR1 and CDR2: LNHDA, SQIVND (reference sequence). The CDR3 region has the DNA TGTGCCAGTAGGGATACAGGGGTCGGGGCCAACGTCCTGACTTTC. This codes for CASRDTGVGANVLTF.

This chain links TRBV28 with TRBJ1-5; TRBD1 is a possible D gene (5 bases). This CDR3 has 16 residues. Trimming stripped 2 bases from V and 4 bases from J, with 15 bases between. Germline V gene lookup returns CDR1 MDHEN and CDR2 SYDVKM. CDR3: CASSLSGRVLNQPQHF. DNA for the CDR3: TGTGCCAGCAGTTTAAGTGGCAGGGTGTTAAATCAGCCCCAGCATTTT.

The chain couples TRBV15 to TRBJ2-7, with a possible D match to TRBD2 (7 bases). This CDR3 spans 13 amino acids. The germline CDR1 and CDR2 sequences are LNHNV and YYDKDF (reference sequence). With 5 bases removed from V and 3 bases from J, the gap between germline ends came to 11 bases. CDR3 amino acids: CATSSGGLYEQYF. As DNA, the CDR3 is TGTGCCACCAGCTCCGGGGGGCTCTACGAGCAGTACTTC.

V and J are TRBV19 and TRBJ1-1, with TRBD1 as a possible D gene (5 bases). Germline assignment: CDR1 LNHDA and CDR2 SQIVND (reference sequence). Trimming left V 6 bases short and J 1 base short, with 9 bases between. This CDR3 spans 13 amino acids. CDR3 bases: TGTGCCAGTAGAAGGGGCCAGAACACTGAAGCTTTCTTT. It is translated as CASRRGQNTEAFF.

The gene calls are TRBV6-1 and TRBJ1-4, with unresolved D. CDR3 length: 14 amino acids. CDR1 and CDR2 from the germline V gene are MNHNS and SASEGT. The V end was cut by 1 base, the J end by 8 bases, with 11 bases between. CDR3 protein: CASSEVSLSEKLFF. As DNA, the CDR3 is TGTGCCAGCAGTGAAGTCTCCTTGAGCGAAAAACTGTTTTTT.

The CDR3 region has the DNA TGTGCCAGCAGCCCGCACCTAAGCTCCTACAATGAGCAGTTCTTC. It encodes CASSPHLSSYNEQFF. This chain links TRBV11-2 with TRBJ2-1, with D unresolved. Trimming took off 5 bases at V and 0 bases at J, with 11 bases between the two ends. There are 15 residues in the CDR3. Per the germline V gene, CDR1 is SGHAT and CDR2 is FQNNGV.

CDR3 sequence (DNA): TGTGCCAGCAGCCCTATCTGGGCAGGGATCCAAGAGACCCAGTACTTC. Amino acids: CASSPIWAGIQETQYF. The V gene is TRBV11-3, the J gene TRBJ2-5, with TRBD1 as a possible D gene (5 bases). Looked up from germline, CDR1 is SGHNT and CDR2 is YENEEA. The CDR3 loop spans 16 amino acids. Deletions cut 5 bases from V and 1 base from J, with 17 bases between.

V gene TRBV6-6 combines with J gene TRBJ2-2, with TRBD1 identical over 8 bases. V gave up 0 bases and J gave up 4 bases; unmatched junction bases: 4. The CDR3 runs 16 residues. From germline, CDR1 is MNHNY and CDR2 SVGAGI (reference sequence). CDR3 in DNA: TGTGCCAGCAGTTACTCGAGGGGACAGGTCACCGGGGAGCTGTTTTTT. It codes for CASSYSRGQVTGELFF.

The rearrangement links TRBV10-1 to TRBJ2-2; D gene ambiguous. Germline V CDR1 and CDR2: WNHNN, SYGVQD (reference sequence). The CDR3 contains 12 residues. The V gene lost 5 bases and the J gene lost 6 bases, with 7 bases spanning the gap. The DNA of the CDR3 is TGCGCCAGCAGTTCCTCCTCCGGGGAGCTGTTTTTT. This gives the protein CASSSSSGELFF.

The chain has TRBV6-1 and TRBJ1-1; D is ambiguous. Germline CDR1 is MNHNS and CDR2 is SASEGT. The CDR3 loop spans 13 amino acids. V lost 10 bases to trimming and J lost 5 bases, with 17 bases between them. CDR3 coding DNA: TGTGCCACCATGCGGGTAGGGTATACTGAAGCTTTCTTT. As protein: CATMRVGYTEAFF.

The chain couples TRBV5-1 to TRBJ2-1; TRBD1 is a possible D gene (5 bases). The germline V gene has CDR1 SGHRS and CDR2 YFSETQ. The V end was cut by 1 base, the J end by 1 base, with 21 bases between. The CDR3 sequence is 19 residues long. The CDR3 is CASSLSPGPKKGSYNEQFF. For the CDR3, the DNA is TGCGCCAGCAGCTTGAGCCCCGGGCCTAAAAAGGGGTCCTACAATGAGCAGTTCTTC. Filled out from reference TRBV5-1 and TRBJ2-1, the complete variable domain reads KAGVTQTPRYLIKTRGQQVTLSCSPISGHRSVSWYQQTPGQGLQFLFEYFSETQRNKGNFPGRFSGRQFSNSRSEMNVSTLELGDSALYLCASSLSPGPKKGSYNEQFFGPGTRLTVL.

This clone appeared once. The chain recombines TRBV19 with TRBJ1-1, with 7 bases matching TRBD1. The CDR3 runs to 16 residues. The J segment lost 0 bases and the V segment lost 4 bases, leaving 8 bases of the junction unmatched. Germline V gene lookup returns CDR1 LNHDA and CDR2 SQIVND (reference sequence). CDR3 amino acids: CASSKVPGQLNTEAFF. The DNA for the CDR3 is TGTGCCAGTAGTAAAGTTCCGGGACAGCTGAACACTGAAGCTTTCTTT.

This chain connects TRBV5-1 to TRBJ2-7; TRBD1 matches 11 bases. V lost 1 base and J lost 5; bases outside the gene matches: 8. Germline CDR1 is SGHRS and CDR2 is YFSETQ. This CDR3 contains 16 residues. CDR3 sequence (DNA): TGCGCCAGCAGCTTGATTTGGGACAGGGGGTCCCACGAGCAGTACTTC. This translates into CASSLIWDRGSHEQYF.

The V call is TRBV2, the J call TRBJ2-2; 7 bases line up with TRBD2. The CDR3 is 15 residues long. With V trimmed by 4 bases and J by 4 bases, 6 bases remained unmatched. Looked up from germline, CDR1 is SNHLY and CDR2 is FYNNEI. This CDR3 is CASSGGLGITGELFF. Written as DNA, the CDR3 is TGTGCCAGCAGTGGAGGACTAGGCATCACCGGGGAGCTGTTTTTT.

This chain uses TRBV5-1 with TRBJ2-3; TRBD2 matches 7 bases. Trimming removed 3 bases from V and 2 bases from J; junction bases left unmatched: 9. This CDR3 is 16 amino acids long. Germline loops: CDR1 SGHRS, CDR2 YFSETQ. CDR3 sequence (DNA): TGCGCCAGCAGCTCCGGACTAGTTACACACACAGATACGCAGTATTTT. Translating it yields CASSSGLVTHTDTQYF. The whole variable domain, remainder taken from reference TRBV5-1 and TRBJ2-3, is KAGVTQTPRYLIKTRGQQVTLSCSPISGHRSVSWYQQTPGQGLQFLFEYFSETQRNKGNFPGRFSGRQFSNSRSEMNVSTLELGDSALYLCASSSGLVTHTDTQYFGPGTRLTVL.

The rearrangement uses TRBV7-2 and TRBJ2-7; D may be TRBD1 (6 bases). Trimming took 2 bases from V and 1 from J, leaving 9 bases between them. CDR1 SGHTA and CDR2 FQGNSA come from the germline V gene. There are 14 residues in the CDR3. CDR3 residues: CASSLYRESYEQYF. The CDR3 DNA sequence: TGTGCCAGCAGCTTATACAGGGAATCCTACGAGCAGTACTTC. The complete variable domain, with remaining parts taken from reference TRBV7-2 and TRBJ2-7, reads GAGVSQSPSNKVTEKGKDVELRCDPISGHTALYWYRQSLGQGLEFLIYFQGNSAPDKSGLPSDRFSAERTGGSVSTLTIQRTQQEDSAVYLCASSLYRESYEQYFGPGTRLTVT.

V gene TRBV7-6 combines with J gene TRBJ2-5; 13 bases line up with TRBD2. From germline, CDR1 is SGHVS and CDR2 FNYEAQ. Unmatched junction bases numbered 6, after V lost 4 bases and J lost 7 bases. This CDR3 comprises 15 residues. As DNA, the CDR3 is TGTGCCAGCAGCTCGACTAGCGGGGGGCTCGGGACCCAGTACTTC. Residues: CASSSTSGGLGTQYF. The full variable domain, completed using reference TRBV7-6 and TRBJ2-5, is GAGVSQSPRYKVTKRGQDVALRCDPISGHVSLYWYRQALGQGPEFLTYFNYEAQQDKSGLPNDRFSAERPEGSISTLTIQRTEQRDSAMYRCASSSTSGGLGTQYFGPGTRLLVL.

The chain recombines TRBV7-2 with TRBJ2-5, with D unclear. Germline values: CDR1 SGHTA, CDR2 FQGNSA. Trimming shortened V by 8 bases and J by 2 bases, and 12 bases separated the two germline ends. The CDR3 sequence is 13 residues long. This CDR3 reads CASQVAPQETQYF. The CDR3 nucleotides read TGTGCCAGCCAGGTGGCCCCACAAGAGACCCAGTACTTC.

This chain links TRBV30 with TRBJ1-3; 7 positions agree with TRBD1. Germline V gene sequence: CDR1 GTSNPN, CDR2 SVGIG (reference sequence). The trim removed 8 bases at V and 4 bases at J, leaving 11 bases unmatched. The CDR3 spans 14 residues. The CDR3 nucleotides read TGTGCCGGCTCTGCTGGGACAGTCGGAAACACCATATATTTT. Its protein is CAGSAGTVGNTIYF.

The chain employs TRBV30 and TRBJ2-6, with TRBD1 matching over 9 bases. This CDR3 has 19 residues. V shed 1 base and J 1 base; nucleotides not matched to a gene: 11. Germline CDR1 and CDR2: GTSNPN and SVGIG (reference sequence). The CDR3 DNA sequence: TGTGCCTGGAGTGAACAGGGGGCCCCGCGATCTTCTGGGGCCAACGTCCTGACTTTC. It encodes CAWSEQGAPRSSGANVLTF.

The chain is built from TRBV7-9 and TRBJ2-3; 7 bases line up with TRBD1. After removal of 5 bases from V and 2 bases from J, the junction contained 10 bases not matched to a gene. This CDR3 has 16 amino acids. The germline V gene has CDR1 SEHNR and CDR2 FQNEAQ (reference sequence). Written as DNA, the CDR3 is TGTGCCAGCAGCACCGGGACAGTATGGGACACAGATACGCAGTATTTT. The encoded protein is CASSTGTVWDTDTQYF.

The rearrangement links TRBV25-1 to TRBJ2-1, with D tentatively TRBD2 (6 bases). The CDR3 runs 15 residues. V was clipped by 3 bases and J by 3 bases, with 12 bases between them. Germline loops: CDR1 MGHDK, CDR2 SYGVNS. The CDR3 is CASSDPGLHYNEQFF. The CDR3 coding sequence is TGTGCCAGCAGTGATCCGGGACTGCACTACAATGAGCAGTTCTTC.